Below are 11 T cell receptor beta chains sequenced from a single sample in a study of OX40 agonist ivuxolimab in advanced cancers. This table comes from immunoSEQ multiplex PCR, and its TCRdb copy is limited to in-frame clones, with some not included. This sample has 45,000 to 60,000 clones, with 85% to 90% found just once. This material consisted of CD4+ or CD8+ T cells sorted from blood, taken in a trial of the OX40 agonist ivuxolimab. The receptors stem from an adult with an advanced solid tumor such as melanoma, head and neck, liver or kidney cancer.

The CDR3 nucleotides are TGTGCCAGCAGCTCGAGGGTGGGACCGGCCCAGGGCTACACCTTC. Residues: CASSSRVGPAQGYTF. V usage is TRBV7-2 and J usage is TRBJ1-2, with a weak D call TRBD1 (5 bases). CDR3 length equals 15 residues. Trimming removed 4 bases at V and 8 bases at J, with 20 bases between. Germline CDR1 reads SGHTA; CDR2 reads FQGNSA.

The table lists this clone with a count of one. The V and J genes are TRBV4-3 and TRBJ2-3; TRBD2 is a possible D gene (6 bases). The V and J ends lost 0 bases and 6 bases respectively, with 19 bases between them. The germline V gene encodes CDR1 LGHNA and CDR2 YSLEER. The length of the CDR3 is 17 residues. The CDR3 coding sequence is TGCGCCAGCAGCCAAGATCGGTGGCAGGGAGGATCGGATACGCAGTATTTT. It translates to CASSQDRWQGGSDTQYF.

V gene TRBV7-6 combines with J gene TRBJ1-1; D is unclear. This CDR3 has 15 amino acids. Trimming shortened V by 6 bases and J by 1 base, and 15 bases separated the two germline ends. Germline V gene data show CDR1 as SGHVS and CDR2 as FNYEAQ. The CDR3 region has the DNA TGTGCCAGCAGTGAAGCTGGGTGGAGGAACACTGAAGCTTTCTTT. Its protein product is CASSEAGWRNTEAFF.

The rearrangement joins TRBV19 to TRBJ2-7, with D unclear. The V gene's germline CDR1 is LNHDA and CDR2 SQIVND (reference sequence). The CDR3 is 12 residues long. V lost 2 bases to trimming and J lost 3 bases, with 5 bases between them. The CDR3 bases are TGTGCCAGTAGTATATCGGGCTACGAGCAGTACTTC. It codes for CASSISGYEQYF.

This chain uses TRBV2 with TRBJ2-7; perhaps TRBD1 as D (6 bases). The CDR3 consists of 14 residues. V was shortened by 8 bases and J by 3 bases, with 17 bases between the two germline ends. Germline values: CDR1 SNHLY, CDR2 FYNNEI. CDR3 bases: TGTGCCAGCGGTCCCCAAACAGGGTACTACGAGCAGTACTTC. Encoded protein: CASGPQTGYYEQYF.

The chain joins TRBV5-1 to TRBJ2-2; 12 bases agree with TRBD2. The CDR3 extends over 17 amino acids. The germline CDR1 and CDR2 sequences are SGHRS and YFSETQ. After removal of 8 bases from V and 0 bases from J, the junction contained 8 bases not matched to a gene. The CDR3 DNA reads as TGCGCCAGTTCTAGCGGGGGGGTCCCTACGAACACCGGGGAGCTGTTTTTT. Residues: CASSSGGVPTNTGELFF.

This chain uses TRBV7-9 with TRBJ1-4; no definite D call. The germline V gene has CDR1 SEHNR and CDR2 FQNEAQ (reference sequence). The ends were cut back, 1 base at V and 4 bases at J, with 13 bases in the middle. The CDR3 runs to 16 residues. The CDR3 reads CASSLVRRTLNEKLFF. In DNA, the CDR3 is TGTGCCAGCAGCTTAGTGAGGAGGACCCTTAATGAAAAACTGTTTTTT.

V usage is TRBV7-9 and J usage is TRBJ1-5; D may be TRBD1 (6 bases). Germline CDR1 is SEHNR and CDR2 is FQNEAQ (reference sequence). The CDR3 totals 14 residues. Trimming took 5 bases from V and 6 from J, leaving 14 bases between them. In DNA form, the CDR3 reads TGTGCCAGCAGCGGGACATTAGGTGCTCAGCCCCAGCATTTT. Its protein product is CASSGTLGAQPQHF.

The rearrangement links TRBV9 to TRBJ1-2; no clear D gene. The V and J ends lost 3 bases and 0 bases respectively, with 3 bases between them. In germline, CDR1 is SGDLS, CDR2 YYNGEE. The CDR3 covers 12 residues. DNA of the CDR3: TGTGCCAGCAGCGCAACTAACTATGGCTACACCTTC. The encoded protein is CASSATNYGYTF.

The chain combines TRBV9 with TRBJ1-1; D is perhaps TRBD1 (5 bases). The CDR3 sequence is 13 residues long. Germline V CDR1 and CDR2: SGDLS, YYNGEE. V was clipped by 0 bases and J by 6 bases, with 9 bases between them. The CDR3 DNA reads as TGTGCCAGCAGCGTAGGGGGGTGGGCTGAAGCTTTCTTT. Protein sequence: CASSVGGWAEAFF.

This chain's CDR3 is CASSTWPATNEKLFF. Here the CDR3 DNA reads TGTGCCAGTAGTACCTGGCCAGCAACTAATGAAAAACTGTTTTTT. The genes are TRBV19 and TRBJ1-4; D is unclear. V gave up 4 bases and J gave up 0 bases, with 9 bases separating them. CDR3 length: 15 amino acids. Germline CDR1 LNHDA, CDR2 SQIVND (reference sequence).